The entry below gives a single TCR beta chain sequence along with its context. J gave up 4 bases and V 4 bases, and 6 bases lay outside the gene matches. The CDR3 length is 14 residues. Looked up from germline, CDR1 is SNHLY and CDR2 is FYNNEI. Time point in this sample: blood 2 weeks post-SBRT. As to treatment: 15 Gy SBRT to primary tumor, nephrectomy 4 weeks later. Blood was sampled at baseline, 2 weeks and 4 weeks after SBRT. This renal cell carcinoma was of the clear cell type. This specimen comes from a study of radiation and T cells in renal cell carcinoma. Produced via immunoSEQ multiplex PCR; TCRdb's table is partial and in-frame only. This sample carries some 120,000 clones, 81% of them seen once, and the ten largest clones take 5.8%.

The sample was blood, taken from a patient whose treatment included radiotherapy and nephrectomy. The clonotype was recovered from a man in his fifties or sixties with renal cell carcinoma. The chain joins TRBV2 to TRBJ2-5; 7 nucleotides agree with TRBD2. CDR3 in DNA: TGTGCCAGCAGTGGGACGGGAGGTAGAGAGACCCAGTACTTC. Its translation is CASSGTGGRETQYF.